One sample yielded the 14 T cell receptor beta chains listed below, sequenced in a study of blood T cell repertoires in COVID-19 (dated by TCRdb to the early 2020s). Libraries came from the immunoSEQ multiplex PCR assay. The immuneACCESS repertoire file appears here via TCRdb, limited to in-frame rearrangements. These files lack a portion of the clones; in checked studies, under half of the deficit traces to unresolved V genes, and the cause of the others is not known. This sample holds 100,000 or so clones; approximately 80% were observed only once. Less than 20% of the sample rests with the top ten. The material sequenced was peripheral blood. These receptors all stem from a woman aged 80 or over with acute or convalescent COVID-19.

The chain recombines TRBV15 with TRBJ1-3; D not certain. V gave up 0 bases and J gave up 0 bases, with 18 bases separating them. The CDR3 runs 19 residues. Germline V gene data show CDR1 as LNHNV and CDR2 as YYDKDF (reference sequence). CDR3 coding DNA: TGTGCCACCAGCAGAGACCGCACCCAGTTCGGGAGCTCTGGAAACACCATATATTTT. It translates to CATSRDRTQFGSSGNTIYF.

V usage is TRBV27 and J usage is TRBJ1-2; D gene unclear. The V gene's germline CDR1 is MNHEY and CDR2 SMNVEV (reference sequence). Trimming took off 0 bases at V and 3 bases at J, with 8 bases between the two ends. The CDR3 extends over 14 amino acids. CDR3: CASSLSVGDYGYTF. In nucleotides, the CDR3 is TGTGCCAGCAGTTTATCAGTGGGCGACTATGGCTACACCTTC.

This chain uses TRBV6-6 with TRBJ1-1; 10 positions agree with TRBD1. Trimming cost V 5 bases and J 4 bases; bases outside gene matches: 13. The CDR3 loop spans 17 amino acids. Per germline, CDR1 MNHNY and CDR2 SVGAGI (reference sequence). DNA of the CDR3: TGTGCCAGCAGTCGTTGGGACAGGGGAGGTGTCGGCACTGAAGCTTTCTTT. It is translated as CASSRWDRGGVGTEAFF.

The genes are TRBV6-1 and TRBJ1-2, with 7 bases lining up with TRBD1. The CDR3 totals 14 residues. Trimming cost V 0 bases and J 4 bases; bases outside gene matches: 2. Germline assignment: CDR1 MNHNS and CDR2 SASEGT. CDR3 in DNA: TGTGCCAGCAGTGAAGCGGACAGGACCTATGGCTACACCTTC. As protein: CASSEADRTYGYTF.

The chain uses TRBV11-2 and TRBJ2-2; D is perhaps TRBD2 (7 bases). CDR3 length equals 15 residues. Germline V gene sequence: CDR1 SGHAT, CDR2 FQNNGV. The V end lost 1 base, the J end lost 6 bases, and 12 bases lay between the germline ends. The CDR3 DNA reads TGTGCCAGCAGCTTAGTCCTAGGGGGGGCCGGGGAGCTGTTTTTT. This gives the protein CASSLVLGGAGELFF. Combining the CDR3 with reference TRBV11-2 and TRBJ2-2 gives the whole variable domain EAGVAQSPRYKIIEKRQSVAFWCNPISGHATLYWYQQILGQGPKLLIQFQNNGVVDDSQLPKDRFSAERLKGVDSTLKIQPAKLEDSAVYLCASSLVLGGAGELFFGEGSRLTVL.

This rearrangement joins TRBV28 to TRBJ2-2; 9 bases line up with TRBD1. The trim removed 5 bases at V and 5 bases at J, leaving 9 bases unmatched. CDR3 size: 16 residues. CDR1 and CDR2 from the germline V gene are MDHEN and SYDVKM. CDR3 nucleotide sequence: TGTGCCAGCAGTCCTCCGGGACAGGGCATGACCGGGGAGCTGTTTTTT. Translating it yields CASSPPGQGMTGELFF.

The chain joins TRBV19 to TRBJ2-6; TRBD2 aligns across 10 bases. Germline V gene sequence: CDR1 LNHDA, CDR2 SQIVND (reference sequence). This CDR3 has 18 residues. V dropped 4 bases and J dropped 0; count of bases not matched to a gene: 6. The chain's CDR3 is CASSRTSGTSSGANVLTF. Written as DNA, the CDR3 is TGTGCCAGTAGTAGGACTAGCGGAACATCCTCTGGGGCCAACGTCCTGACTTTC.

The chain joins TRBV24-1 to TRBJ2-1; 13 positions agree with TRBD2. Germline V CDR1 and CDR2: KGHDR, SFDVKD. The CDR3 consists of 16 residues. The junction had 3 bases not matched to a gene; V was cut back by 2 bases and J by 6 bases. This chain's CDR3 is CATSDSGTSGINEQFF. DNA for the CDR3: TGTGCCACCAGTGATTCCGGGACTAGCGGGATCAATGAGCAGTTCTTC.

A single count supports this clone. This chain connects TRBV27 to TRBJ2-1, with D maybe TRBD1 (6 bases). Deletions cut 1 base from V and 5 bases from J, with 12 bases between. CDR1 is MNHEY, CDR2 SMNVEV, per germline (reference sequence). The CDR3 runs to 15 residues. CDR3 loop: CASSLYRAENNEQFF. Written as DNA, the CDR3 is TGTGCCAGCAGTTTATACAGGGCGGAAAACAATGAGCAGTTCTTC.

The chain carries TRBV7-2 and TRBJ2-2; D might be TRBD2 (6 bases). Germline V CDR1 and CDR2: SGHTA, FQGNSA. V was clipped by 6 bases and J by 4 bases, with 24 bases between them. The CDR3 covers 18 residues. CDR3 DNA sequence: TGTGCCAGCAGTTCACGATCCGTGGCGGGAAGGGGCACCGGGGAGCTGTTTTTT. It specifies CASSSRSVAGRGTGELFF.

The rearrangement links TRBV7-9 to TRBJ2-3, with 12 bases identical to TRBD2. The CDR3 loop spans 13 amino acids. Germline CDR1 and CDR2: SEHNR and FQNEAQ (reference sequence). The V gene end was trimmed by 8 bases and the J gene end by 6 bases; junction bases not matched to a gene: 3. CDR3 DNA sequence: TGTGCCAGCCGGACTAGCGGGACCGATACGCAGTATTTT. This gives the protein CASRTSGTDTQYF.

This clone has more than one count but fewer than ten. The chain joins TRBV5-4 to TRBJ2-2; a weak D match, TRBD2 (6 bases). CDR1 SGHNT and CDR2 YYREEE come from the germline V gene (reference sequence). The CDR3 has 15 amino acids. Trimming stripped 6 bases from V and 0 bases from J, with 12 bases between. The CDR3 sequence is CASTPGDANTGELFF. CDR3 DNA sequence: TGTGCCAGCACCCCGGGGGATGCGAACACCGGGGAGCTGTTTTTT.

Regarding this clone: This specimen includes other DNA sequences encoding the same CDR3. The gene calls are TRBV7-9 and TRBJ1-1, with 8 bases aligning to TRBD1. Trimming took 4 bases from V and 0 from J; bases not matched to a gene: 4. The CDR3 covers 15 residues. Germline-derived CDR1 and CDR2 are SEHNR and FQNEAQ (reference sequence). CDR3 protein: CASSSRQGMNTEAFF. In DNA, the CDR3 is TGTGCCAGCAGCTCGCGACAGGGGATGAACACTGAAGCTTTCTTT.

The rearrangement uses TRBV6-6 and TRBJ2-3, with D hard to call. Deletions cut 9 bases from V and 8 bases from J, with 12 bases between. The CDR3 length is 11 residues. The germline V gene encodes CDR1 MNHNY and CDR2 SVGAGI (reference sequence). As DNA, the CDR3 is TGTGCCAGTTTTGGCGGCGGTACGCAGTATTTT. Translating gives CASFGGGTQYF.